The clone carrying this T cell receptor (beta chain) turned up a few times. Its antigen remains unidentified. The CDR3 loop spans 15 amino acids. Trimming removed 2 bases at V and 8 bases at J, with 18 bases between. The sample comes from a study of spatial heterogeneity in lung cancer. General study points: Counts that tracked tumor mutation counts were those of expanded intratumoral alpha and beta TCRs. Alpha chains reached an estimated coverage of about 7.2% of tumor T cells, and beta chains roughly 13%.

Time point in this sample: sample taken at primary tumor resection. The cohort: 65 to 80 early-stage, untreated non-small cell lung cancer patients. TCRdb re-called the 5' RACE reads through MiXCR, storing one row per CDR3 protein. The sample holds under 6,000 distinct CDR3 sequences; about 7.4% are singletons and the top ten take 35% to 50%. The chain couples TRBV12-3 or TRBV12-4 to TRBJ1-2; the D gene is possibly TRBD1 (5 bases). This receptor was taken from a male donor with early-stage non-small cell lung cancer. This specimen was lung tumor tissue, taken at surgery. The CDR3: CASSLSFEGAQGYTF. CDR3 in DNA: TGTGCCAGCAGTTTAAGTTTTGAAGGGGCGCAAGGCTACACCTTC.